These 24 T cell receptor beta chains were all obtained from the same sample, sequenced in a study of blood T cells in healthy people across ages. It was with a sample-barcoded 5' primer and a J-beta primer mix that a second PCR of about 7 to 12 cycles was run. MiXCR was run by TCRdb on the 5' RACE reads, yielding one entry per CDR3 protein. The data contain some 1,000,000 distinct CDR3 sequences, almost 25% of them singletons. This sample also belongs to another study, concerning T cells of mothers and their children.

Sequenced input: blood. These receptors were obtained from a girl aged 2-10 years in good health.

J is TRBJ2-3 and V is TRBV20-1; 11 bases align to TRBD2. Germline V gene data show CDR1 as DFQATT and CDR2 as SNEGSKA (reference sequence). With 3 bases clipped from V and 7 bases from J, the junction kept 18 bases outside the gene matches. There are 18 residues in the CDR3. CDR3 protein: CSASFVAGGPETLNTQYF. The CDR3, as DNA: TGCAGTGCTAGTTTTGTAGCGGGGGGGCCGGAAACCCTTAATACGCAGTATTTT.

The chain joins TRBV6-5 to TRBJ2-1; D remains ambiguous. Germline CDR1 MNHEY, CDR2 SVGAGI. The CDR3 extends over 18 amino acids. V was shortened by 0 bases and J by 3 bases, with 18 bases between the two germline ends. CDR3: CASSYSRSASQIYNEQFF. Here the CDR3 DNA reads TGTGCCAGCAGTTACTCGAGATCAGCCTCACAGATCTACAATGAGCAGTTCTTC.

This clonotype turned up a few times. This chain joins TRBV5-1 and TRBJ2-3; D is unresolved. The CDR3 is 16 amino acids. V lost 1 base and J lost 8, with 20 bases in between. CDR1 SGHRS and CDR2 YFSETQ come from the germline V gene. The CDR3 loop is CASSLMQASPLGTQYF. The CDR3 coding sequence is TGCGCCAGCAGCTTGATGCAGGCCTCCCCCCTAGGTACGCAGTATTTT.

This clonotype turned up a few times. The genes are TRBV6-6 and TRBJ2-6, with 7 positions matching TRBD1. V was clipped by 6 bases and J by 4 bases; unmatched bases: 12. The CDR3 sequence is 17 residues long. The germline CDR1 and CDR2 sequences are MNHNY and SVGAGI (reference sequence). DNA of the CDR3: TGTGCCAGCAGCAAACAGGGGACGCTTTCCGGGGCCAACGTCCTGACTTTC. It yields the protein CASSKQGTLSGANVLTF.

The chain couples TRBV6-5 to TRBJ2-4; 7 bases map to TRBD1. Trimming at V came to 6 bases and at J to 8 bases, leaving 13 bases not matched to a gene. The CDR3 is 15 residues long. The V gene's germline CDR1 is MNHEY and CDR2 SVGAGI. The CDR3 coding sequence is TGTGCCAGCAGCAGGGACAGCGGTCTTCAAGACATTCAGTACTTC. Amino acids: CASSRDSGLQDIQYF.

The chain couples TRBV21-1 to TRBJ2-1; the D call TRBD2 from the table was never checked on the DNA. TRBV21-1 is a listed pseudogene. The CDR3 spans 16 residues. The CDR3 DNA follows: TGTGCCAGCAGACCGGGACTAGCTTTTAATCACAATGAGCAGTTCTTC. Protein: CASRPGLAFNHNEQFF.

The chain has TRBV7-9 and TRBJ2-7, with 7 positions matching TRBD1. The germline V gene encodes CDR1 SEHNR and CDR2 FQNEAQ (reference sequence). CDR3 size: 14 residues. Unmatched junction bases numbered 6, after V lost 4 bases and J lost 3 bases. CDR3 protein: CASSYTGANYEQYF. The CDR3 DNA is TGTGCCAGCAGCTATACAGGGGCAAACTACGAGCAGTACTTC.

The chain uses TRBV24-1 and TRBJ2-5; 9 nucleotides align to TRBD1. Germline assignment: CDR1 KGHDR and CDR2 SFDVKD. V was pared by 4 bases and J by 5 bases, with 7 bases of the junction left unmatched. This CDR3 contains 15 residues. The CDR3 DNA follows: TGTGCCACCAGTGAAGCCGGGACAGGGAAGGAGACCCAGTACTTC. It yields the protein CATSEAGTGKETQYF.

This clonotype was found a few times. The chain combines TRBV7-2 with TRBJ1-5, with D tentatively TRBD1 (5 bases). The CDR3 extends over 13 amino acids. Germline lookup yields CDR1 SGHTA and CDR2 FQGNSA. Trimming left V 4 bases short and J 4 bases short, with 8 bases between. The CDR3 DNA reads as TGTGCCAGCAGCTCGACAGTTAATCAGCCCCAGCATTTT. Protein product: CASSSTVNQPQHF.

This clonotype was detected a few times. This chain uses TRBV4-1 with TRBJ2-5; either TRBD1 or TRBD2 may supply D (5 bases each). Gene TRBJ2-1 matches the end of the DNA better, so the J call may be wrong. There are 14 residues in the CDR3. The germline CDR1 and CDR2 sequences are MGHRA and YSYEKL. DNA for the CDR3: TGCGCCAGCAGCCAACCGGGGCCGGTCAATGAGCAGTTCTTC. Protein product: CASSQPGPVNEQFF.

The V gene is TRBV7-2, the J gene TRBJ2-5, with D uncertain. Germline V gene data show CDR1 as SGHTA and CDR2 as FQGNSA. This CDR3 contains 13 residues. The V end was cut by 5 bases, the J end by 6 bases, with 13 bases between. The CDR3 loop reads CASSLDQVQTQYF. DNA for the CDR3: TGTGCCAGCAGCCTCGACCAAGTGCAGACCCAGTACTTC.

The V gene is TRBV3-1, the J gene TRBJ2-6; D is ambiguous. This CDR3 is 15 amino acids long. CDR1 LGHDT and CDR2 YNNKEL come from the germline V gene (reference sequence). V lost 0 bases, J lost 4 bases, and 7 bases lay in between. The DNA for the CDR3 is TGTGCCAGCAGCCAAGATCTGTTAGGGGCCAACGTCCTGACTTTC. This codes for CASSQDLLGANVLTF.

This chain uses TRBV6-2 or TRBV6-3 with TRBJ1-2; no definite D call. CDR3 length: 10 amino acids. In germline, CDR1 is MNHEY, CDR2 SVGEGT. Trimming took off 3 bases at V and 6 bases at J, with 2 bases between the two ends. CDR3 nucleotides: TGTGCCAGCAGTTATCATGGCTACACCTTC. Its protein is CASSYHGYTF.

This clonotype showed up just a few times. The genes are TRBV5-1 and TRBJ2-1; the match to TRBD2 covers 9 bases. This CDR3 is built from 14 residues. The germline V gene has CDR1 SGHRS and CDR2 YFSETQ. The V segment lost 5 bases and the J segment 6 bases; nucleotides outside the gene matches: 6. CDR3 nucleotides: TGCGCCAGCAGTAGGGCGGGAGGGCCCAATGAGCAGTTCTTC. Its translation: CASSRAGGPNEQFF.

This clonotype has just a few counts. The CDR3: CASSQNPDRAGGYTF. CDR3 coding DNA: TGTGCCAGCAGCCAGAACCCCGACAGGGCTGGCGGCTACACCTTC. This chain links TRBV7-2 with TRBJ1-2, with TRBD1 identical over 7 bases. The CDR3 loop spans 15 amino acids. CDR1 is SGHTA and CDR2 is FQGNSA in the germline V gene. Trimming cost V 5 bases and J 8 bases; bases outside gene matches: 14. The whole variable domain, filled in from reference TRBV7-2 and TRBJ1-2, reads GAGVSQSPSNKVTEKGKDVELRCDPISGHTALYWYRQSLGQGLEFLIYFQGNSAPDKSGLPSDRFSAERTGGSVSTLTIQRTQQEDSAVYLCASSQNPDRAGGYTFGSGTRLTVV.

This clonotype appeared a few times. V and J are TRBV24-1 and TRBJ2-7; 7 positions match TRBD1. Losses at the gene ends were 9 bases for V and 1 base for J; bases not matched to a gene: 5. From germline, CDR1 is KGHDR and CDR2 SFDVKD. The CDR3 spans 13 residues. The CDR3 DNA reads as TGTGCCACCCGAACAGGGGTTTCCTACGAGCAGTACTTC. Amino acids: CATRTGVSYEQYF.

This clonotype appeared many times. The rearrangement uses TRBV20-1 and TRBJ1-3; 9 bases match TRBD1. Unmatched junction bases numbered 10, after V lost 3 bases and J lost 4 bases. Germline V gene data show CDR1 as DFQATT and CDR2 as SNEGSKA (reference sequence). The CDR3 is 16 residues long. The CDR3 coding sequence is TGCAGTGCTAGGGAACCCCCCGGGACAGGGGGAAACACCATATATTTT. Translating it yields CSAREPPGTGGNTIYF.

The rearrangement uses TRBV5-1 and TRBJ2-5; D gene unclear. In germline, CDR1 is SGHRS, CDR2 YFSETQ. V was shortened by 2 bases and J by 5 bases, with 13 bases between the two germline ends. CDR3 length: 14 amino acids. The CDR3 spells CASSLELQAETQYF. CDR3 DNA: TGCGCCAGCAGCTTAGAGTTGCAGGCGGAGACCCAGTACTTC.

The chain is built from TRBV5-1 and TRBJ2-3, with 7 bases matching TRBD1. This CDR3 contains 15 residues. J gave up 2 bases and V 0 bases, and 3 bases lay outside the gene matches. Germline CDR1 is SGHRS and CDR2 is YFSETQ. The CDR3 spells CASSLGGQFTDTQYF. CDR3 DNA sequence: TGCGCCAGCAGCTTGGGGGGACAGTTCACAGATACGCAGTATTTT.

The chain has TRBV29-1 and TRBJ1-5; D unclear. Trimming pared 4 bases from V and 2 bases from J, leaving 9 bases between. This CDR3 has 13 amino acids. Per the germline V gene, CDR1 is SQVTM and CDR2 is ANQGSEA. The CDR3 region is CSVGGEGNQPQHF. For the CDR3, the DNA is TGCAGCGTTGGTGGGGAGGGCAATCAGCCCCAGCATTTT.

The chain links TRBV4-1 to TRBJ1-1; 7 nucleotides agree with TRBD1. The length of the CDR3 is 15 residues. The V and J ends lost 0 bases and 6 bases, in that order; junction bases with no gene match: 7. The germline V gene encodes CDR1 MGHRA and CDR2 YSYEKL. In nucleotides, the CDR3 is TGCGCCAGCAGCCAAGAGAGGCGACAGGGCGCTGAAGCTTTCTTT. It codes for CASSQERRQGAEAFF.

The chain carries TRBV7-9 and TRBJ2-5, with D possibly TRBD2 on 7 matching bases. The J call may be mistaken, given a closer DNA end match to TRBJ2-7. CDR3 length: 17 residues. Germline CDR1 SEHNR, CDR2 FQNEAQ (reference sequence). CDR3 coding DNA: TGTGCCAGCAGCTTATGGGGGGGCAGGGACCCTTCCTACGAGCAGTACTTC. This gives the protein CASSLWGGRDPSYEQYF.

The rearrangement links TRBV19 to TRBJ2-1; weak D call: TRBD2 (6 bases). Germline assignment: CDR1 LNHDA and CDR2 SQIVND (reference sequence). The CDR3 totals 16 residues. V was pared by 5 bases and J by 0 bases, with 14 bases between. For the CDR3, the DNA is TGTGCCAGTAGTGACATAATAGCGGACTCCTACAATGAGCAGTTCTTC. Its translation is CASSDIIADSYNEQFF.

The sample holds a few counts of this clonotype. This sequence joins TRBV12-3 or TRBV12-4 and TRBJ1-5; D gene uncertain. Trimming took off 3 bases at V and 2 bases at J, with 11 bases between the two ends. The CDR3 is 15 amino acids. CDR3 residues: CASSLYRVGNQPQHF. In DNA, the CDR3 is TGTGCCAGCAGTTTGTATCGGGTGGGCAATCAGCCCCAGCATTTT.